The sequence of this T cell receptor (beta chain) was determined in a study of cytomegalovirus exposure and HLA in healthy donors. Note on this clone: Antigen: not known.

Study-wide results and caveats: A few of the chains that were CMV-associated were confirmed in vitro to be specific for CMV antigens. An Asian-associated ancestry cluster reportedly showed fewer N-insertions than the approximately 660-donor mean in a later analysis.

In the PCR, 60 Vbeta and 13 Jbeta primers were used. Sequencing used immunoSEQ multiplex PCR; TCRdb keeps in-frame clones, though not all of them. The sample consists of some 120,000 clones, just under 75% of them appearing once. Trimming took off 5 bases at V and 15 bases at J, with 20 bases between the two ends. Germline-derived CDR1 and CDR2 are SGHAT and FQNNGV. The CDR3 has 13 residues. J is TRBJ2-1 and V is TRBV11-2; weak D call: TRBD1 (6 bases). Sequenced sample: PBMCs. The source of this sequence is a man in his forties or fifties in good health and CMV-seropositive. CDR3 coding DNA: TGTGCCAGCAGCGAAACTGACAGGTCCCGGGGGTTCTTC. Protein product: CASSETDRSRGFF.